The 2 T cell receptor beta chains in this list originate from one sample, sequenced in a study of blood T cell repertoires in COVID-19. Sequenced by immunoSEQ multiplex PCR; TCRdb stores in-frame clones only, minus some. The sample contains about 270,000 clones, 88% of which appear only once. Material for sequencing was PBMCs or T cells enriched from blood (not recorded which). These receptors were obtained from a woman aged 45-59 years who had recovered from COVID-19.

This clone was detected a few times. The chain employs TRBV2 and TRBJ1-5, with TRBD1 matching 11 bases. The germline gives CDR1 SNHLY, CDR2 FYNNEI. The CDR3 runs to 14 residues. J lost 6 bases, V lost 6 bases, and 4 bases had no gene match. In DNA, the CDR3 is TGTGCCAGCAGCGAGGGACAGGGGGGTCAGCCCCAGCATTTT. Translation gives CASSEGQGGQPQHF. Complete variable domain (other parts from reference TRBV2 and TRBJ1-5): EPEVTQTPSHQVTQMGQEVILRCVPISNHLYFYWYRQILGQKVEFLVSFYNNEISEKSEIFDDQFSVERPDGSNFTLKIRSTKLEDSAMYFCASSEGQGGQPQHFGDGTRLSIL.

The chain couples TRBV2 to TRBJ1-3; TRBD1 is a possible D gene (6 bases). Per germline, CDR1 SNHLY and CDR2 FYNNEI. V was trimmed by 7 bases and J by 0 bases, leaving 10 bases between them. CDR3 length equals 14 residues. The CDR3 region has the DNA TGTGCCAGCAATACCAGGGGCTCTGGAAACACCATATATTTT. Translating it yields CASNTRGSGNTIYF.